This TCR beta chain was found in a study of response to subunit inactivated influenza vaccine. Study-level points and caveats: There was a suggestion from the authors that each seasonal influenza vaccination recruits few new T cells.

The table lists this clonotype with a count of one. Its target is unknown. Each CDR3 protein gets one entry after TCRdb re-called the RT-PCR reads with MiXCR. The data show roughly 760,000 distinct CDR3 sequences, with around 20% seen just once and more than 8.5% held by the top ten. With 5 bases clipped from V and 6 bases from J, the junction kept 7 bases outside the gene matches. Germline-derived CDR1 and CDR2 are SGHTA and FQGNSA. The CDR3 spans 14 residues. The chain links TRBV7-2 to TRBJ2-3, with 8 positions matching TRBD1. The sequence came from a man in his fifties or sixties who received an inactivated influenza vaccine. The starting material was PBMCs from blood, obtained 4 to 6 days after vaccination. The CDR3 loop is CASSTRTGKDTQYF. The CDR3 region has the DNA TGTGCCAGCAGCACACGGACAGGGAAGGATACGCAGTATTTT.